This T cell receptor (beta chain) originates from a study of blood T cell repertoires in COVID-19. Study-wide background: Samples taken during acute and convalescent COVID-19 were collected in the United States, Italy and Spain. In each case, the material was cDNA or gDNA derived from T cells, B-cell-depleted T cells, or PBMCs.

The method was immunoSEQ multiplex PCR; TCRdb's version includes in-frame clones alone and lacks a portion of them. The repertoire consists of roughly 230,000 clones, with roughly 84% occurring once and the leading ten covering about 3%. Ages ranged from 18 to 89 years, with residence in fewer than 25 US areas. Researchers sorted participants into cohorts using their self-reported clinical history. V shed 0 bases and J shed 5 bases, with 15 bases lying between them. Germline-derived CDR1 and CDR2 are SGHRS and YFSETQ. The CDR3 runs 16 residues. The chain uses TRBV5-1 and TRBJ2-1; tentative D call: TRBD2 (5 bases). Sequencing input: PBMCs or T cells enriched from blood (not recorded which). This TCR derives from a man between 50 and 59 years old who had recovered from COVID-19. CDR3 sequence: CASSLASGLAHNEQFF. In DNA, the CDR3 is TGCGCCAGCAGCTTGGCTTCCGGGCTAGCCCACAATGAGCAGTTCTTC.